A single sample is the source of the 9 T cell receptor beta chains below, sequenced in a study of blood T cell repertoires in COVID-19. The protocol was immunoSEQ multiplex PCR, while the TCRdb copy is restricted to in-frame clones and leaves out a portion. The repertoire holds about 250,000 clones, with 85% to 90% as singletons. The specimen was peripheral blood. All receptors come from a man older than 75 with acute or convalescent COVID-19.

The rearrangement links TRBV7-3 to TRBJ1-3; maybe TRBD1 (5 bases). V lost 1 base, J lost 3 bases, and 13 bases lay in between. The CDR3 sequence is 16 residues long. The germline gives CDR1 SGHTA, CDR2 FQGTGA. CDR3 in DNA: TGTGCCAGCAGCTTAATGGGGGGAGTAATTGGAAACACCATATATTTT. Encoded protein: CASSLMGGVIGNTIYF.

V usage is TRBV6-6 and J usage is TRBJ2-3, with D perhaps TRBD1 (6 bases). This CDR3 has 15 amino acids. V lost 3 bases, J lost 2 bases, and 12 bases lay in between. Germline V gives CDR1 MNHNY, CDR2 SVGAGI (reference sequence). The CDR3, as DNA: TGTGCCAGCAGTTATTTCGGACAGACCACAGATACGCAGTATTTT. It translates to CASSYFGQTTDTQYF.

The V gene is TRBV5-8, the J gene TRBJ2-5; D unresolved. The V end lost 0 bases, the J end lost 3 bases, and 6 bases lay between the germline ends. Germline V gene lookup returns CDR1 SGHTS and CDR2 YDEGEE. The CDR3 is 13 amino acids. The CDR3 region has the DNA TGTGCCAGCAGCTTGGACCAGAAAGAGACCCAGTACTTC. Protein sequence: CASSLDQKETQYF. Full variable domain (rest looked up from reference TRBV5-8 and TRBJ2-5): EAGVTQSPTHLIKTRGQQATLRCSPISGHTSVYWYQQALGLGLQFLLWYDEGEERNRGNFPPRFSGRQFPNYSSELNVNALELEDSALYLCASSLDQKETQYFGPGTRLLVL.

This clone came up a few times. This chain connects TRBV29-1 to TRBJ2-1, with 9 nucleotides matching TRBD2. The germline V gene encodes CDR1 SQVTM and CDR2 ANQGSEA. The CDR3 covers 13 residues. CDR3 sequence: CGLREGSYNEQFF. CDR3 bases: TGCGGGTTGCGGGAGGGCTCCTACAATGAGCAGTTCTTC.

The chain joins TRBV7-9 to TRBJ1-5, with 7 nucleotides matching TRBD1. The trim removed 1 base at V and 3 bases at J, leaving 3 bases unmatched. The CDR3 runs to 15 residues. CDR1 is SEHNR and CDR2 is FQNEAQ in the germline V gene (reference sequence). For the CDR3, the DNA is TGTGCCAGCAGCTTAGGGGGACAGCTCAATCAGCCCCAGCATTTT. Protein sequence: CASSLGGQLNQPQHF.

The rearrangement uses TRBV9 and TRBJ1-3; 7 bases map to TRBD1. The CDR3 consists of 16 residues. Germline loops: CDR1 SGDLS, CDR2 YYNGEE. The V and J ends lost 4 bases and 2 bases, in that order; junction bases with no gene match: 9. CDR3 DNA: TGTGCCAGCAGCCCGACAGGGCAAACGACTGGAAACACCATATATTTT. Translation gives CASSPTGQTTGNTIYF.

CDR3 sequence reads: CASSFRREGEQYF. The CDR3 nucleotides are TGTGCCAGCAGCTTTCGGCGGGAGGGCGAGCAGTACTTC. The chain couples TRBV5-8 to TRBJ2-7; 9 positions match TRBD2. V trimming: 2 bases; J trimming: 6 bases; junction bases outside the gene matches: 3. The germline V gene encodes CDR1 SGHTS and CDR2 YDEGEE. This CDR3 contains 13 residues.

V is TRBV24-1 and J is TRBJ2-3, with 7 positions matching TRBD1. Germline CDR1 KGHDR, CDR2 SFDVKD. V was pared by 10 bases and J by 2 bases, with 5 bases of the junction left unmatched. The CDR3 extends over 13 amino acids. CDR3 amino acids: CATTGDYTDTQYF. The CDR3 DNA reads TGTGCCACTACAGGGGATTACACAGATACGCAGTATTTT.

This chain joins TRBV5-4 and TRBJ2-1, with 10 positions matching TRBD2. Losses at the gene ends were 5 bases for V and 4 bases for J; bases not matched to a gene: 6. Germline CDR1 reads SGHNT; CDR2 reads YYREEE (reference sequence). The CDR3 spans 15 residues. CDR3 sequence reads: CASSRLAGSYNEQFF. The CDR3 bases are TGTGCCAGCAGTCGACTAGCGGGTTCGTACAATGAGCAGTTCTTC.